Reported below is one T cell receptor beta chain. Its antigen is not known. This sample was included in a study of OX40 agonist ivuxolimab in advanced cancers. Whole-study findings and limits: Expanded clones were, on average, more numerous in CD8+ T cells than in CD4+.

This CDR3 contains 12 residues. Per the germline V gene, CDR1 is SGHDT and CDR2 is YYEEEE. V lost 5 bases and J lost 3, with 8 bases in between. Some clones are missing from TCRdb's copy, which holds only in-frame ones; the method was immunoSEQ multiplex PCR. This table has 30,000 to 35,000 clones, around 85% appearing once. This material consisted of CD4+ or CD8+ T cells sorted from blood, taken in a trial of the OX40 agonist ivuxolimab. This chain uses TRBV5-6 with TRBJ1-2; TRBD1 is a possible D gene (6 bases). This receptor was identified in an adult with an advanced solid tumor such as melanoma, head and neck, liver or kidney cancer. CDR3 sequence reads: CASSRQDYGYTF. CDR3 nucleotides: TGTGCCAGCAGTCGACAGGACTATGGCTACACCTTC. Drawing the rest from reference TRBV5-6 and TRBJ1-2, the complete variable domain is DAGVTQSPTHLIKTRGQQVTLRCSPKSGHDTVSWYQQALGQGPQFIFQYYEEEERQRGNFPDRFSGHQFPNYSSELNVNALLLGDSALYLCASSRQDYGYTFGSGTRLTVV.